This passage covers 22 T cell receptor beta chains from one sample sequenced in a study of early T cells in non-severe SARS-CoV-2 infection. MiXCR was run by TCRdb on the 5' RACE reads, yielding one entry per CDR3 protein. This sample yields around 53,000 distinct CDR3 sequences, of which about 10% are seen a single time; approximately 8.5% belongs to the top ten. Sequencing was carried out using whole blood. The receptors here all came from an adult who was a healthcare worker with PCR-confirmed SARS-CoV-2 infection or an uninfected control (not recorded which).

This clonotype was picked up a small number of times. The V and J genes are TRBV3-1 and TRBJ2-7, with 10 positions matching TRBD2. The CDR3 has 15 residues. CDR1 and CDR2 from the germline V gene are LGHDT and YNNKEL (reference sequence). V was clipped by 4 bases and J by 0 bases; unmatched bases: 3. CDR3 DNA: TGTGCCAGCAGCCCACTAGCGGGGTTCTCCTACGAGCAGTACTTC. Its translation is CASSPLAGFSYEQYF.

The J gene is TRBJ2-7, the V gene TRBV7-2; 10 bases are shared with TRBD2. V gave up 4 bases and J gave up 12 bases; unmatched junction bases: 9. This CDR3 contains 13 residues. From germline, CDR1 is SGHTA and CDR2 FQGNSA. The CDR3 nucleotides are TGTGCCAGCAGCTCTAGCGGGAGCCCTATACTGTACTTC. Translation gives CASSSSGSPILYF.

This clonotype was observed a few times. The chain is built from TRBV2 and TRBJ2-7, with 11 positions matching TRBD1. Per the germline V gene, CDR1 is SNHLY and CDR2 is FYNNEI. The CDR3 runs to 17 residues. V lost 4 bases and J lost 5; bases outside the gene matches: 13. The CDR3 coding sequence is TGTGCCAGCAGTGTCGGTAGGGACAGGGGGACGAGGAACGAGCAGTACTTC. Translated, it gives CASSVGRDRGTRNEQYF.

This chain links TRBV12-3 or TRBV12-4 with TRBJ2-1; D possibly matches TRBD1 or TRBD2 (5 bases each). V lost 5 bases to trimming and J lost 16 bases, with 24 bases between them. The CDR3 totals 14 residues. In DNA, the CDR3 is TGTGCCAGCAGTGGCCGCCGGGACGACGGAGGTGAATTCTTC. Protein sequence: CASSGRRDDGGEFF.

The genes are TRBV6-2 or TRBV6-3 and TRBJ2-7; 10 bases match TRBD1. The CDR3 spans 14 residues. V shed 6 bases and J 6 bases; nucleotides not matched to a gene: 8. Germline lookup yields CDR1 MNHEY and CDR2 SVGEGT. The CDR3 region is CASRPGQGPLEQYF. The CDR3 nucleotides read TGTGCCAGCAGGCCGGGACAGGGGCCACTCGAGCAGTACTTC.

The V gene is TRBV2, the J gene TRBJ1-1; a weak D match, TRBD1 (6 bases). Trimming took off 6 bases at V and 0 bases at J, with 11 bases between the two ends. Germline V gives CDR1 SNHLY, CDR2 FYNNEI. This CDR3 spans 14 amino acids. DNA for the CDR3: TGTGCCAGCAGCCAACAGGGTTTGAACACTGAAGCTTTCTTT. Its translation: CASSQQGLNTEAFF.

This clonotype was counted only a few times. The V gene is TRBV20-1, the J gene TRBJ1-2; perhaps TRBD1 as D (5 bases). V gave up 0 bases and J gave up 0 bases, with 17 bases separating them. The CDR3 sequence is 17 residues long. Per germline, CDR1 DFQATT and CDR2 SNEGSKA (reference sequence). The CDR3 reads CSARDISGPTTNYGYTF. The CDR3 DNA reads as TGCAGTGCTAGAGATATCTCGGGGCCCACGACTAACTATGGCTACACCTTC.

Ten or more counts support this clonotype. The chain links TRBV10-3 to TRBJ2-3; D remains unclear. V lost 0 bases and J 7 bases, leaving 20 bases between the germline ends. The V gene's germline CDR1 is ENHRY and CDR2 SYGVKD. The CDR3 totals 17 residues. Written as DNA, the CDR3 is TGTGCCATCAGTGAGTCGACGGCTAGATCCTTAACAAATACGCAGTATTTT. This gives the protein CAISESTARSLTNTQYF.

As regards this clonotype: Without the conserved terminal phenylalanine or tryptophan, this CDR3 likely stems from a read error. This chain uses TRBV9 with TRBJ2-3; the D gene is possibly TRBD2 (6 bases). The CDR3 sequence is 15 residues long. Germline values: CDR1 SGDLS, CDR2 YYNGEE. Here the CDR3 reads CASSDSGLSTDTQYL. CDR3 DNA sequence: TGTGCCAGCAGCGATAGCGGCCTAAGCACAGATACACAGTATCTT.

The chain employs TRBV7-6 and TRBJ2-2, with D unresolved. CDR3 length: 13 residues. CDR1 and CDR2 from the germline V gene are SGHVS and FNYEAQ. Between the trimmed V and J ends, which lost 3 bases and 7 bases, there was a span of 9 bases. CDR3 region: CASSFLFGGELFF. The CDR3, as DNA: TGTGCCAGCAGCTTCTTATTCGGCGGGGAGCTGTTTTTT.

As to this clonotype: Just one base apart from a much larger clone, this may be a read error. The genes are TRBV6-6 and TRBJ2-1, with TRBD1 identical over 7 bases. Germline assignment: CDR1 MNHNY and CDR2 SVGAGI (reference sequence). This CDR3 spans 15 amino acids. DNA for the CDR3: TGTGCCAGCGGTTACCCTGACAGGGTAGGCAATGAGCAGTTCTTC. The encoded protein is CASGYPDRVGNEQFF.

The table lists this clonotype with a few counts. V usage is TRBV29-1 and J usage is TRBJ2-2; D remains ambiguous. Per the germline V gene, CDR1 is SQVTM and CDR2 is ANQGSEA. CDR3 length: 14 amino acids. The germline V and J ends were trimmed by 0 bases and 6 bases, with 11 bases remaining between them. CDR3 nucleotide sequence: TGCAGCGTTGAAGATACAGTTTCGGCCGGGGAGCTGTTTTTT. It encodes CSVEDTVSAGELFF.

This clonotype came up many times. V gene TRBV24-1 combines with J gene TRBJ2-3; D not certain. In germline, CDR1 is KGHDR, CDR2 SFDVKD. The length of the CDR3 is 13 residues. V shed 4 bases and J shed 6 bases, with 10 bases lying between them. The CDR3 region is CATSDLSRDTQYF. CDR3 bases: TGTGCCACCAGTGACCTTAGCCGTGATACGCAGTATTTT.

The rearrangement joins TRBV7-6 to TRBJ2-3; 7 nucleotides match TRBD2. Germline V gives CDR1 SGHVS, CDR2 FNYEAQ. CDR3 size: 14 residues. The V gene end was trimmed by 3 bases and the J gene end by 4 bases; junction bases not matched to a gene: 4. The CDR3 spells CASSLGGSADTQYF. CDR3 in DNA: TGTGCCAGCAGCTTGGGGGGGTCGGCAGATACGCAGTATTTT.

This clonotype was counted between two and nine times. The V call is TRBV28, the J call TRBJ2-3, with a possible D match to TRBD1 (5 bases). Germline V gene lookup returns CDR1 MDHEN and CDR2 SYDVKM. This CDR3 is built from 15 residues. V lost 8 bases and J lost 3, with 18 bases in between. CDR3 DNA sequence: TGTGCCAGCTCCCCAGGGCAGGGCAGGACAGATACGCAGTATTTT. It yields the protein CASSPGQGRTDTQYF.

The CDR3 DNA follows: TGTGCCAGCTCACCAGGGGGAAAGGAGCAGTACTTC. This sequence encodes CASSPGGKEQYF. This chain joins TRBV18 and TRBJ2-7, with D perhaps matching TRBD1 or TRBD2 (5 bases each). Trimming left V 2 bases short and J 7 bases short, with 9 bases between. The CDR3 is made up of 12 amino acids. The germline CDR1 and CDR2 sequences are KGHSH and LQKENI.

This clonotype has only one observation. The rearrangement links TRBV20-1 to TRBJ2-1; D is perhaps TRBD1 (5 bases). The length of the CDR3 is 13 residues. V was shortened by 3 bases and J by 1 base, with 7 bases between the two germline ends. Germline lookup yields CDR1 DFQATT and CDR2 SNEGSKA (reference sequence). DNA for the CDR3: TGCAGTGCTAGGGACACTTCCTACAATGAGCAGTTCTTC. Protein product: CSARDTSYNEQFF.

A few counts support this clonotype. CDR3 coding DNA: TGTGCCAGCCCCGGACAGGGAAGGTTGCGAGAGACCCAGTACTTC. Its translation is CASPGQGRLRETQYF. The chain combines TRBV6-2 or TRBV6-3 with TRBJ2-5; 8 bases agree with TRBD1. Per germline, CDR1 MNHEY and CDR2 SVGEGT. Trimming at V came to 8 bases and at J to 4 bases, leaving 12 bases not matched to a gene. There are 15 residues in the CDR3.

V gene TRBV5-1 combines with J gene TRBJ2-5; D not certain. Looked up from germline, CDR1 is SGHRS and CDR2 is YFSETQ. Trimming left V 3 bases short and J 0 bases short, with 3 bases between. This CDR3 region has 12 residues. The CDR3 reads CASSSNQETQYF. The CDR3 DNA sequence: TGCGCCAGCAGCTCCAACCAAGAGACCCAGTACTTC.

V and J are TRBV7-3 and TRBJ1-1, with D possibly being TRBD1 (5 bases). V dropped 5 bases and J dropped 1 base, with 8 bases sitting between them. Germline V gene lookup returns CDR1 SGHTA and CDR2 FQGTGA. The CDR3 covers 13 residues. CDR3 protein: CASSGHRNTEAFF. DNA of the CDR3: TGTGCCAGCAGCGGACACCGGAACACTGAAGCTTTCTTT.

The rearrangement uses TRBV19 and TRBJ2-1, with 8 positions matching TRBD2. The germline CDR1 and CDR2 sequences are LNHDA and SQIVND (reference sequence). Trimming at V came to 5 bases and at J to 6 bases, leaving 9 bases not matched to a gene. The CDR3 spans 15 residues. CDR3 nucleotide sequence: TGTGCCAGTAGTCCGAGCGGGGGCGTCTTCAATGAGCAGTTCTTC. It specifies CASSPSGGVFNEQFF.

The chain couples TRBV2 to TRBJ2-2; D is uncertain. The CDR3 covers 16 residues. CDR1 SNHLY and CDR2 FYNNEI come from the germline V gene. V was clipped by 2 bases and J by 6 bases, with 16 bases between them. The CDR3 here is CASSELAEPYAGELFF. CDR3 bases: TGTGCCAGCAGTGAATTGGCTGAGCCCTACGCCGGGGAGCTGTTTTTT.